The clone carrying this T cell receptor (beta chain) was counted a few times. These data belong to a study of blood T cell repertoires in COVID-19. This CDR3 comprises 16 residues. CDR1 is SQVTM and CDR2 is ANQGSEA in the germline V gene. The V gene lost 5 bases and the J gene lost 1 base, with 19 bases spanning the gap. Original handling: Estimation of nucleated cell counts relied on the amplification of reference gene primers. Sequencing was performed with immunoSEQ multiplex PCR; in TCRdb, only in-frame clones are kept and a portion is missing. V and J calls and clone size follow that table, whereas D and trimming were derived from the DNA. The data hold over 300,000 clones, with roughly 85% observed a single time.

This chain uses TRBV29-1 with TRBJ2-3; a possible D gene is TRBD1 (6 bases). The sequenced sample consisted of peripheral blood. This TCR was recovered from a human donor in a cohort sampled during active COVID-19. CDR3 sequence reads: CSVRRDKRGGTDTQYF. CDR3 sequence (DNA): TGCAGCGTTCGCCGGGACAAAAGGGGAGGCACAGATACGCAGTATTTT.